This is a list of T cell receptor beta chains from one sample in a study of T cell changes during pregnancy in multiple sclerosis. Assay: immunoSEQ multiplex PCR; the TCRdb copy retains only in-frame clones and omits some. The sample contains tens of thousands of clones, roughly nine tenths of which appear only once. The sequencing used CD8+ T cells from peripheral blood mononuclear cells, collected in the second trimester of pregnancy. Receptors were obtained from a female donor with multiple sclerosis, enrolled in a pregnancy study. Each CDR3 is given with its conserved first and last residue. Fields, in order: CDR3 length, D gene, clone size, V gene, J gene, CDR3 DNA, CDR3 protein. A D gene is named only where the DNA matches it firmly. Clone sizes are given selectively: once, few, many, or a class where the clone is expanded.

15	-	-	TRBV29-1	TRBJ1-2	TGCAGCGTTGAAGGGGGGGACCCCGACGGCTATGGCTACACCTTC	CSVEGGDPDGYGYTF
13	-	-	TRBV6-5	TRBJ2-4	TGTGCCAGCAGTTACTCCGGGGGTGTCATTCAGTACTTC	CASSYSGGVIQYF
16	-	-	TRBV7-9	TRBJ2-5	TGTGCCAGCAGCCCGTTGACAGGCCTATTGCGGGAGACCCAGTACTTC	CASSPLTGLLRETQYF
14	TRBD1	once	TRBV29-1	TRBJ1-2	TGCAGCGTTGGGGGACAGGGGACTAACTATGGCTACACCTTC	CSVGGQGTNYGYTF
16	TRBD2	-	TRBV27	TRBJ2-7	TGTGCCAGCAGTTTATCCTGGCGGGAGGGCCGGTACGAGCAGTACTTC	CASSLSWREGRYEQYF
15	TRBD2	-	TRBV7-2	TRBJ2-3	TGTGCCAGCAGCCCCCTAGCGGGGGGAACAGATACGCAGTATTTT	CASSPLAGGTDTQYF
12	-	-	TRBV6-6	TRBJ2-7	TGTGCCAGCAGCTCCGCCCAGCGTGAGCAGTACTTC	CASSSAQREQYF
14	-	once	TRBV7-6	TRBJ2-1	TGTGCCAGCGGCAGGACGGGAGACGGGGATGAGCAGTTCTTC	CASGRTGDGDEQFF
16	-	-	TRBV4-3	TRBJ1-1	TGCGCCAGCAGCCAAGAGTCGGTCCAGGGCGAGGCTGAAGCTTTCTTT	CASSQESVQGEAEAFF
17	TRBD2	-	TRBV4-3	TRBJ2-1	TGCGCCAGCAGCCAAGGGGTGCGGGGGAGCTCCTACAATGAGCAGTTCTTC	CASSQGVRGSSYNEQFF
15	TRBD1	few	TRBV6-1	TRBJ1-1	TGTGCCAGCAGTACCCGGACAGGGGAGGGCACTGAAGCTTTCTTT	CASSTRTGEGTEAFF
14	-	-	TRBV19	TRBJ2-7	TGTGCCAGTAGTATAGTTGCTAGTGCCTACGAGCAGTACTTC	CASSIVASAYEQYF
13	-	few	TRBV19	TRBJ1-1	TGTGCCAGTAGTATAGGAGGGGGAACTGAAGCTTTCTTT	CASSIGGGTEAFF
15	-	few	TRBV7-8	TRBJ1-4	TGTGCCAGCGCGTTTATGGGGGGACCTAATGAAAAACTGTTTTTT	CASAFMGGPNEKLFF
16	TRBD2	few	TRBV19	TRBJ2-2	TGTGCCAGTAGTACACTACTAGCGGGGGTCACCGGGGAGCTGTTTTTT	CASSTLLAGVTGELFF
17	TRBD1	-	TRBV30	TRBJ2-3	TGTGCCTGGAGTGTGGGGACAGGGCTTATACGGACAGATACGCAGTATTTT	CAWSVGTGLIRTDTQYF
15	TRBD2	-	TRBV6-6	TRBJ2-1	TGTGCCAGCCTAGCGGGTACCAGCTCCTACAATGAGCAGTTCTTC	CASLAGTSSYNEQFF
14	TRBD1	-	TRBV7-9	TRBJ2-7	TGTGCCAGCATCGACGACAGGGAATCCTACGAGCAGTACTTC	CASIDDRESYEQYF
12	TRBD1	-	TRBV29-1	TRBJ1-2	TGCAGCGTGGGACAGCTCAGCTCTGGCTACACCTTC	CSVGQLSSGYTF
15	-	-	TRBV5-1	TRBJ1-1	TGCGCCAGCAGCTTGGATTGGCAGGGTGTCACTGAAGCTTTCTTT	CASSLDWQGVTEAFF
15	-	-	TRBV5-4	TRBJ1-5	TGTGCCAGCAGCTCCCAGGGCTTGGGCAATCAGCCCCAGCATTTT	CASSSQGLGNQPQHF
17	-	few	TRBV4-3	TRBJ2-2	TGCGCCAGCAGCGCTCTCCCCAGGACACCGACCACCGGGGAGCTGTTTTTT	CASSALPRTPTTGELFF
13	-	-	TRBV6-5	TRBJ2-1	TGTGCCAGCAGTTACTCGACCAGGAAGGAGCAGTTCTTC	CASSYSTRKEQFF